The clone carrying this T cell receptor (beta chain) turned up a few times. Antigen: not known. Losses at the gene ends were 7 bases for V and 8 bases for J; bases not matched to a gene: 6. The CDR3 totals 14 residues. Looked up from germline, CDR1 is SNHLY and CDR2 is FYNNEI. TCRdb recomputed calls from the RT-PCR reads with MiXCR, one row per CDR3 protein. The sample has hundreds of thousands of distinct CDR3 sequences; around 13% are singletons. This sample is drawn from a study of response to subunit inactivated influenza vaccine. The study, taken as a whole, reports: Every seasonal influenza vaccination brings in few new T cells, the authors suggested.

The chain carries TRBV2 and TRBJ2-1, with 12 bases matching TRBD2. Sequences were derived from PBMCs from blood, sampled 14 to 15 days before vaccination. This TCR was sampled from a man in his fifties or sixties who received an inactivated influenza vaccine. CDR3 loop: CASKTSGRIDEQFF. The CDR3 bases are TGTGCCAGCAAGACTAGCGGGAGAATTGATGAGCAGTTCTTC.